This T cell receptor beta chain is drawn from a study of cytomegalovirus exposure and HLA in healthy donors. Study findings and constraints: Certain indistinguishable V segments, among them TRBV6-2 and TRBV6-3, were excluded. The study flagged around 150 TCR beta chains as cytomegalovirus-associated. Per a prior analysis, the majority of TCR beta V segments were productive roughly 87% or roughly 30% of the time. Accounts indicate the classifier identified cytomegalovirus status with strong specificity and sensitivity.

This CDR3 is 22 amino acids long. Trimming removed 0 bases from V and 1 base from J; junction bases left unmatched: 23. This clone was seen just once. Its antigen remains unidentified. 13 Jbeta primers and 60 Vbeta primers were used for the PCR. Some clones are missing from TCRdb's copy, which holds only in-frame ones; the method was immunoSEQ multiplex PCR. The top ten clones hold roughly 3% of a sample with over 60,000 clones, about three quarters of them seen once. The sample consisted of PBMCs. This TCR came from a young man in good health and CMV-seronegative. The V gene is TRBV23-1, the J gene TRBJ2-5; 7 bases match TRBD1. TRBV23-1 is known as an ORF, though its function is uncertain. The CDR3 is CASSQSQTLRQGPLVPQETQYF. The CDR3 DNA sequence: TGCGCCAGCAGTCAATCCCAAACCCTTAGACAGGGCCCCCTCGTGCCCCAAGAGACCCAGTACTTC.